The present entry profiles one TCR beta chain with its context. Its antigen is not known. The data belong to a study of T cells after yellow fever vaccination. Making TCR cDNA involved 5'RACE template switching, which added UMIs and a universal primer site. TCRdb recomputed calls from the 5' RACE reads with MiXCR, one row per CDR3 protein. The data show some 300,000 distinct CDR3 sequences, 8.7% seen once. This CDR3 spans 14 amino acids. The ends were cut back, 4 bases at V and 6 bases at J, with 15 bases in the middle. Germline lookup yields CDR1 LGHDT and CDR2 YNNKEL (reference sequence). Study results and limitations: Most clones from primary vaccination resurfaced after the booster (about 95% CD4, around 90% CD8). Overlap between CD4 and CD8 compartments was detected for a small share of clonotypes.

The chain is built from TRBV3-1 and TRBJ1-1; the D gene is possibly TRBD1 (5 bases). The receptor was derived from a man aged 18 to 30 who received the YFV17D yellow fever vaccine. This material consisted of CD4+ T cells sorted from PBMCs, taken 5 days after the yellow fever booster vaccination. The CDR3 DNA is TGTGCCAGCAGCCCCAGGGCCCACCGAGCTGAAGCTTTCTTT. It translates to CASSPRAHRAEAFF.